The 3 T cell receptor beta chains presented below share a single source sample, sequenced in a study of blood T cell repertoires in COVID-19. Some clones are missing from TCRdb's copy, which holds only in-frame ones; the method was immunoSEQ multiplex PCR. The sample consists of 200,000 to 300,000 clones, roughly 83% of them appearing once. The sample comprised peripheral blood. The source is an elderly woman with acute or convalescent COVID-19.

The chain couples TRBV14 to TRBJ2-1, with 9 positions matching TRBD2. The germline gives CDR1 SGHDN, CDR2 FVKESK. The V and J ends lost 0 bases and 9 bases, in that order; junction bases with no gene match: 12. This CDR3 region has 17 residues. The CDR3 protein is CASSQDLPAGGQGEQFF. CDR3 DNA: TGTGCCAGCAGCCAAGATCTTCCAGCGGGGGGCCAGGGTGAGCAGTTCTTC.

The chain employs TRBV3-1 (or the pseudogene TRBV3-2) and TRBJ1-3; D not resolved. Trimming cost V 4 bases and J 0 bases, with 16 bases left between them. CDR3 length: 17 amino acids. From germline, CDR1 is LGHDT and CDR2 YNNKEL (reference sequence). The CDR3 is CASSRLYRDISGNTIYF. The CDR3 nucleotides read TGTGCCAGCAGCCGCCTATACAGAGACATCTCTGGAAACACCATATATTTT.

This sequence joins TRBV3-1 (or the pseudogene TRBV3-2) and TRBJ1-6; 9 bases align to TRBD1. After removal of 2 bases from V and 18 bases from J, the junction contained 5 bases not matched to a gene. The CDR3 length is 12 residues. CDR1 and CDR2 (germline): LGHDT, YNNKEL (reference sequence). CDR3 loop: CASSQSGTGPHF. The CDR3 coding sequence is TGTGCCAGCAGCCAATCCGGGACAGGGCCCCACTTT.